This T cell receptor (beta chain) is from a study of OX40 agonist ivuxolimab in advanced cancers. Findings and limits, study-wide: CD4+ T cells averaged fewer expanded clones than CD8+ T cells.

Germline V gene data show CDR1 as KGHSH and CDR2 as LQKENI. This CDR3 has 16 residues. Trimming removed 2 bases at V and 0 bases at J, with 8 bases between. Assay used: immunoSEQ multiplex PCR; TCRdb lists only in-frame clones, some missing. This sample has over 65,000 clones, with 65% to 90% found just once. As regards this clone: What it recognizes is unknown.

The sequences come from CD4+ or CD8+ T cells sorted from blood, collected in a trial of the OX40 agonist ivuxolimab. This TCR was recovered from an adult with an advanced solid tumor such as melanoma, head and neck, liver or kidney cancer. The chain couples TRBV18 to TRBJ2-6; D is ambiguous. CDR3 residues: CASSPELNSGANVLTF. The CDR3 DNA is TGTGCCAGCTCACCAGAGTTAAACTCTGGGGCCAACGTCCTGACTTTC. The whole variable domain, remainder taken from reference TRBV18 and TRBJ2-6, is NAGVMQNPRHLVRRRGQEARLRCSPMKGHSHVYWYRQLPEEGLKFMVYLQKENIIDESGMPKERFSAEFPKEGPSILRIQQVVRGDSAAYFCASSPELNSGANVLTFGAGSRLTVL.